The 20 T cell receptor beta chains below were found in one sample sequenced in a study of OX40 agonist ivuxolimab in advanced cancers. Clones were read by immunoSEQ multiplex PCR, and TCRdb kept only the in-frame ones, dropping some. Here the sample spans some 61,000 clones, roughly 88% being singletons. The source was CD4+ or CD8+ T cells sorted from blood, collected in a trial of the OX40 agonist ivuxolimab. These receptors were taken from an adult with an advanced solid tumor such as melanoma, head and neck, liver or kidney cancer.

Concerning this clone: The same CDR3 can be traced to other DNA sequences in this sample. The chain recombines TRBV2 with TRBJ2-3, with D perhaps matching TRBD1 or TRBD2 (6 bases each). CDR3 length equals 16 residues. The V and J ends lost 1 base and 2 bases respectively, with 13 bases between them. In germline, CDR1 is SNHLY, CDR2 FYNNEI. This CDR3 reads CASSEGSGANTDTQYF. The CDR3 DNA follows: TGTGCCAGCAGTGAAGGGTCGGGGGCCAACACAGATACGCAGTATTTT.

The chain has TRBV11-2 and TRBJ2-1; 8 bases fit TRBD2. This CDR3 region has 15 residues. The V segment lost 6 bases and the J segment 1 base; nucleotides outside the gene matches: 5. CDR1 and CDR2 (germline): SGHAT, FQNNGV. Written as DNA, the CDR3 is TGTGCCAGCAGGCCGGGACTAGAATCCTACAATGAGCAGTTCTTC. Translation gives CASRPGLESYNEQFF. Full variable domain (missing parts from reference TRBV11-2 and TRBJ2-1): EAGVAQSPRYKIIEKRQSVAFWCNPISGHATLYWYQQILGQGPKLLIQFQNNGVVDDSQLPKDRFSAERLKGVDSTLKIQPAKLEDSAVYLCASRPGLESYNEQFFGPGTRLTVL.

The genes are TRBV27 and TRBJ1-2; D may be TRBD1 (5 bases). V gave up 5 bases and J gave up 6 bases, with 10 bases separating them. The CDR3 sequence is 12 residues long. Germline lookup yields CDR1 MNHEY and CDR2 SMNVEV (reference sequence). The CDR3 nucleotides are TGTGCCAGCAGTACCCCAGGGCATGGCTACACCTTC. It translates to CASSTPGHGYTF.

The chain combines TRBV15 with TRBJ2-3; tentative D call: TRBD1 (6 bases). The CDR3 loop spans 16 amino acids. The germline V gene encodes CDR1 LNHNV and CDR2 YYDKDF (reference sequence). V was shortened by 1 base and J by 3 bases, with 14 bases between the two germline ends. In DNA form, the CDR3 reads TGTGCCACCAGCAGAGCGACAGGCCAGGGGACAGATACGCAGTATTTT. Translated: CATSRATGQGTDTQYF.

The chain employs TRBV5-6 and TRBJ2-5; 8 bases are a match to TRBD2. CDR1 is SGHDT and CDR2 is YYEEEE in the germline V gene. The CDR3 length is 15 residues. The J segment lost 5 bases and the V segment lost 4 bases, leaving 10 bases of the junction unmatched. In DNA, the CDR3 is TGTGCCAGCAGCCACCCGACTAGCGTGGGTGAGACCCAGTACTTC. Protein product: CASSHPTSVGETQYF.

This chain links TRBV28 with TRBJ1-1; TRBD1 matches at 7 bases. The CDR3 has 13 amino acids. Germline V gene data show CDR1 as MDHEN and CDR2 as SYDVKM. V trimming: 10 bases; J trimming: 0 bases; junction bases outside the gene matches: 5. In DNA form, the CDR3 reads TGTGCCACCTGGGACAGCATGAACACTGAAGCTTTCTTT. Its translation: CATWDSMNTEAFF.

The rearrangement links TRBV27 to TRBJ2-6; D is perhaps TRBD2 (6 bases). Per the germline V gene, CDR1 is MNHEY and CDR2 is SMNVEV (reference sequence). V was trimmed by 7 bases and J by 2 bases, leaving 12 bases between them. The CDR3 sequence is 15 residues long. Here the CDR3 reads CASTFWGAGANVLTF. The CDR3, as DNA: TGTGCCAGCACCTTCTGGGGGGCTGGGGCCAACGTCCTGACTTTC.

Here the CDR3 DNA reads TGTGCCAGCGAGACAGGGGGGACTTATACGCAGTATTTT. This encodes CASETGGTYTQYF. V and J are TRBV2 and TRBJ2-3; the match to TRBD1 covers 9 bases. The germline CDR1 and CDR2 sequences are SNHLY and FYNNEI. V lost 8 bases to trimming and J lost 7 bases; unmatched junction nucleotides: 7. The CDR3 length is 13 residues.

CDR3 amino acids: CASPGQGNTEAFF. CDR3 sequence (DNA): TGTGCCAGCCCCGGACAGGGGAACACTGAAGCTTTCTTT. This chain connects TRBV18 to TRBJ1-1, with 8 positions matching TRBD1. The junction had 3 bases not matched to a gene; V was cut back by 8 bases and J by 1 base. CDR1 and CDR2 from the germline V gene are KGHSH and LQKENI. The CDR3 contains 13 residues.

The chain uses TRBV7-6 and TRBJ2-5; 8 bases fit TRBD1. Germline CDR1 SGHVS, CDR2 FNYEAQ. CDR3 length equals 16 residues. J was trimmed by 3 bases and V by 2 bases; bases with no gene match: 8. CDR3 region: CASSLPTGAEEETQYF. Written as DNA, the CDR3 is TGTGCCAGCAGCTTACCGACAGGGGCTGAAGAAGAGACCCAGTACTTC. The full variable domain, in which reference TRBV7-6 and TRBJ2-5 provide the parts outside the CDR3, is GAGVSQSPRYKVTKRGQDVALRCDPISGHVSLYWYRQALGQGPEFLTYFNYEAQQDKSGLPNDRFSAERPEGSISTLTIQRTEQRDSAMYRCASSLPTGAEEETQYFGPGTRLLVL.

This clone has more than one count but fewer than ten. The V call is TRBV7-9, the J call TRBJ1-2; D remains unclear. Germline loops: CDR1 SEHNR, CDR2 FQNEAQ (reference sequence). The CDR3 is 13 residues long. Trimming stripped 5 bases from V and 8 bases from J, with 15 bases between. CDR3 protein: CASSPGGMRGYTF. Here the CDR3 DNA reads TGTGCCAGCAGCCCCGGTGGCATGAGGGGCTACACCTTC.

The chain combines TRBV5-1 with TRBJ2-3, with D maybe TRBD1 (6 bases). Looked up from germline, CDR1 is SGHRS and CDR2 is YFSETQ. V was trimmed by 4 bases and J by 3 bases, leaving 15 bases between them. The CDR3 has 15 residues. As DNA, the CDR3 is TGCGCCAGCAGCCCGGGACAAGTGAGGACAGATACGCAGTATTTT. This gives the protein CASSPGQVRTDTQYF.

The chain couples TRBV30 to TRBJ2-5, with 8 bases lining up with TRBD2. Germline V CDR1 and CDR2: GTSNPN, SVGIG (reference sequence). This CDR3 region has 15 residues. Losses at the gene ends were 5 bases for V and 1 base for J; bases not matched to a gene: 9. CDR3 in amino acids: CAWGGTSGSQETQYF. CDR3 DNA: TGTGCCTGGGGGGGGACTAGTGGAAGCCAAGAGACCCAGTACTTC. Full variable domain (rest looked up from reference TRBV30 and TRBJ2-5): SQTIHQWPATLVQPVGSPLSLECTVEGTSNPNLYWYRQAAGRGLQLLFYSVGIGQISSEVPQNLSASRPQDRQFILSSKKLLLSDSGFYLCAWGGTSGSQETQYFGPGTRLLVL.

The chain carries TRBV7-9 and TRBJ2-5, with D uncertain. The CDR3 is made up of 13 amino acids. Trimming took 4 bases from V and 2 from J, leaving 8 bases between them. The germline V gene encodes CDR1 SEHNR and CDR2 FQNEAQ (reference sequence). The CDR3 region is CASSYGPQETQYF. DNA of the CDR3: TGTGCCAGCAGCTACGGGCCTCAAGAGACCCAGTACTTC. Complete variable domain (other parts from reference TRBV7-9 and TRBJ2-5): DTGVSQNPRHKITKRGQNVTFRCDPISEHNRLYWYRQTLGQGPEFLTYFQNEAQLEKSRLLSDRFSAERPKGSFSTLEIQRTEQGDSAMYLCASSYGPQETQYFGPGTRLLVL.

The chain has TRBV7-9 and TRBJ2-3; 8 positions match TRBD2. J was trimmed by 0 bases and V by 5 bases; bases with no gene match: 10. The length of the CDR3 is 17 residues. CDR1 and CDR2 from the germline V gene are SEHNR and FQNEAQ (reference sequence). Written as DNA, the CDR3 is TGTGCCAGCAGCCGACAGAGAGCGGGGGAGAGCACAGATACGCAGTATTTT. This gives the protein CASSRQRAGESTDTQYF.

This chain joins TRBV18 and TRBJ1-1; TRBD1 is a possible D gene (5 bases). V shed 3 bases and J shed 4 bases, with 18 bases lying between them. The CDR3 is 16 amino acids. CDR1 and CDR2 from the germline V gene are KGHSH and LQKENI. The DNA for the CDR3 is TGTGCCAGCTCACCGGCCGCCTCCGGGGCGGGCACTGAAGCTTTCTTT. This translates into CASSPAASGAGTEAFF.

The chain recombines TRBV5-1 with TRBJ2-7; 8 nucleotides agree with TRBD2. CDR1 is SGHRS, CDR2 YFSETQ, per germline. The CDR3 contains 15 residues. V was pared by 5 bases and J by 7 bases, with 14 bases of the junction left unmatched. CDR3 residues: CASSSRGTSSREQYF. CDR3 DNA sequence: TGCGCCAGCAGTTCCCGGGGGACTAGTTCGCGGGAGCAGTACTTC.

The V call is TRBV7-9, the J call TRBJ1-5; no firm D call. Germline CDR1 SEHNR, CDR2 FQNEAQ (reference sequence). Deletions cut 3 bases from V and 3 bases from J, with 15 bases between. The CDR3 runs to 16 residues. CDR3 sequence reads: CASSFDAPRNNQPQHF. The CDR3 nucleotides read TGTGCCAGCAGCTTCGACGCCCCAAGGAACAATCAGCCCCAGCATTTT.

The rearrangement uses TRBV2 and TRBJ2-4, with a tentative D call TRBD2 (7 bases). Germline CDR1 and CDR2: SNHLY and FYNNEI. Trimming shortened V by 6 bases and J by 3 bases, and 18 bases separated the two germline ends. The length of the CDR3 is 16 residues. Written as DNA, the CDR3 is TGTGCCAGCAGCCCGACCCCGGGGGGCGGCAAAAACATTCAGTACTTC. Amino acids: CASSPTPGGGKNIQYF.

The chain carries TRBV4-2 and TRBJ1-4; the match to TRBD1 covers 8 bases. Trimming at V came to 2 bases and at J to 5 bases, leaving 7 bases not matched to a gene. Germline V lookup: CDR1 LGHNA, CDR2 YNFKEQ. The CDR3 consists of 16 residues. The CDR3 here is CASSQPLTGGNEKLFF. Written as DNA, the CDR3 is TGTGCCAGCAGCCAACCCCTCACAGGGGGGAATGAAAAACTGTTTTTT.